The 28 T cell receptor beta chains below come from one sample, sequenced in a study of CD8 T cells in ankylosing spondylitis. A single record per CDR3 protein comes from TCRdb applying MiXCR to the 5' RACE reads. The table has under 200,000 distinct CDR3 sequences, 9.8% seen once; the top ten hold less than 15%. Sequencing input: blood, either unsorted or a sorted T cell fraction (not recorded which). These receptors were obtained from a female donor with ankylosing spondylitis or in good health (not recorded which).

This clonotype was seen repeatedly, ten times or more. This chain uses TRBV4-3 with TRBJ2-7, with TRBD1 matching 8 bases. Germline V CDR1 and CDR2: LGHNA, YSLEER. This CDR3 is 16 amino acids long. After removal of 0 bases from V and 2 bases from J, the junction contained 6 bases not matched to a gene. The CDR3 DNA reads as TGCGCCAGCAGCCAAGAACACGGGACAGGAGCCTACGAGCAGTACTTC. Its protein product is CASSQEHGTGAYEQYF.

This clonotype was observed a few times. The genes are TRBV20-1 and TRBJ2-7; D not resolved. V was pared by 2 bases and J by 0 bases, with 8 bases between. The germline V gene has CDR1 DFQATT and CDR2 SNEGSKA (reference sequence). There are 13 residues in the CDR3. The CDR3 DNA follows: TGCAGTGCTAGAACCTTAAGCTCCTACGAGCAGTACTTC. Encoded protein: CSARTLSSYEQYF.

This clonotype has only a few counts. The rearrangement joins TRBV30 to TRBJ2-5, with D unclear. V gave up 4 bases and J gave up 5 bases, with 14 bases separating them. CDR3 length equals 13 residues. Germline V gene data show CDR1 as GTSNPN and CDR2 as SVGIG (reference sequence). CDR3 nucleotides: TGTGCCTGGAATCCGGCCAGGCCGGAGACCCAGTACTTC. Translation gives CAWNPARPETQYF.

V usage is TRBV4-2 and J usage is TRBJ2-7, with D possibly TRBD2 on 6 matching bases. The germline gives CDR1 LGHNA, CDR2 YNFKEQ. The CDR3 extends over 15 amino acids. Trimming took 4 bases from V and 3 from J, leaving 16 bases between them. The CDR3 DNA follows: TGTGCCAGCAGCCCTCTGGGCGGGACCTACTACGAGCAGTACTTC. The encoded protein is CASSPLGGTYYEQYF.

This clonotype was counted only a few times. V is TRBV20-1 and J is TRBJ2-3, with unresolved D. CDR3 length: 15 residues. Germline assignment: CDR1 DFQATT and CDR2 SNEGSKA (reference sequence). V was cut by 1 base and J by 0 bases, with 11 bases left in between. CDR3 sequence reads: CSARGYATSTDTQYF. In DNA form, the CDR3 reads TGCAGTGCTAGAGGGTACGCAACTAGCACAGATACGCAGTATTTT.

CDR3: CASSRTSGNQETQYF. CDR3 nucleotides: TGTGCCAGCTCCCGGACTAGCGGGAACCAAGAGACCCAGTACTTC. The rearrangement uses TRBV18 and TRBJ2-5; 12 positions match TRBD2. CDR3 length equals 15 residues. With V trimmed by 6 bases and J by 0 bases, 2 bases remained unmatched. Looked up from germline, CDR1 is KGHSH and CDR2 is LQKENI.

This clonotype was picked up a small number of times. CDR3 in DNA: TGTGCCAGCAGCGCAAACCGGGACGGAGTTTACAATGAGCAGTTCTTC. As protein: CASSANRDGVYNEQFF. The gene calls are TRBV9 and TRBJ2-1; perhaps D is TRBD1 or TRBD2 (5 bases each). V was shortened by 3 bases and J by 4 bases, with 17 bases between the two germline ends. This CDR3 has 16 amino acids. Germline V CDR1 and CDR2: SGDLS, YYNGEE.

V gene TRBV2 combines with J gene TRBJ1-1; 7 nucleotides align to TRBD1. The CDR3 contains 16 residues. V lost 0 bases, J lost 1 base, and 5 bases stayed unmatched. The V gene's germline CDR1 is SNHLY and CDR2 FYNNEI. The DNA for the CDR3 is TGTGCCAGCAGTGAAGCGCAGGGGGGGTCGAACACTGAAGCTTTCTTT. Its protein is CASSEAQGGSNTEAFF.

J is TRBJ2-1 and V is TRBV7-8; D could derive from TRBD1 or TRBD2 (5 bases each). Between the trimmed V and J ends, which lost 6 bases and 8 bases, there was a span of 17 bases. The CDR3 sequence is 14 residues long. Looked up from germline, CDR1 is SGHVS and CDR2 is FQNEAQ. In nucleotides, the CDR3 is TGTGCCAGCAGGGCTGGACGCCGGGGCGATGAGCAGTTCTTC. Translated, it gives CASRAGRRGDEQFF.

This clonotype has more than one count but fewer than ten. The CDR3 loop reads CASSDPGRLVQETQYF. The CDR3 coding sequence is TGTGCCAGCAGTGACCCGGGACGGCTGGTCCAAGAGACCCAGTACTTC. This sequence joins TRBV6-1 and TRBJ2-5, with D perhaps matching TRBD1 or TRBD2 (5 bases each). Germline V CDR1 and CDR2: MNHNS, SASEGT. Trimming cost V 3 bases and J 1 base, with 15 bases left between them. This CDR3 region has 16 residues.

The DNA of the CDR3 is TGTGCCAGCAGTGGCCTGGACAGGGAAATTCCCTGGGGCTACACCTTC. Translating gives CASSGLDREIPWGYTF. This chain uses TRBV2 with TRBJ1-2; 8 bases fit TRBD1. The V and J ends lost 4 bases and 8 bases, in that order; junction bases with no gene match: 15. CDR1 is SNHLY, CDR2 FYNNEI, per germline. There are 16 residues in the CDR3.

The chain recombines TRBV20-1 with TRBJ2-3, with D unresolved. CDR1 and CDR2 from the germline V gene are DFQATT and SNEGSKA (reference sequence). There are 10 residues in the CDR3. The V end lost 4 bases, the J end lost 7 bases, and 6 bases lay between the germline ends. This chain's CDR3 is CSAMTNTQYF. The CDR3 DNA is TGCAGTGCTATGACAAATACGCAGTATTTT.

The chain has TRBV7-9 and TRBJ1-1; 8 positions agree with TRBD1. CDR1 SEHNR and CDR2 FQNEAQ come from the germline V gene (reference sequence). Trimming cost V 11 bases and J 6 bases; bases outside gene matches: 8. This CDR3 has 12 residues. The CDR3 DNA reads TGTGCCTCGGACCAGGGGGCTCCTGAAGCTTTCTTT. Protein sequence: CASDQGAPEAFF. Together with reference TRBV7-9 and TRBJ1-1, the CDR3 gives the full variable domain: DTGVSQNPRHKITKRGQNVTFRCDPISEHNRLYWYRQTLGQGPEFLTYFQNEAQLEKSRLLSDRFSAERPKGSFSTLEIQRTEQGDSAMYLCASDQGAPEAFFGQGTRLTVV.

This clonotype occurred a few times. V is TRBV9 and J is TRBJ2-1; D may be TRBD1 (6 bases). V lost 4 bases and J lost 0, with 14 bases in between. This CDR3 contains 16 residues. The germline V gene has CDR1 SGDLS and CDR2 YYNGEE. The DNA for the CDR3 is TGTGCCAGCAGCCCCCAGGGGACCAGCTCCTACAATGAGCAGTTCTTC. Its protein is CASSPQGTSSYNEQFF.

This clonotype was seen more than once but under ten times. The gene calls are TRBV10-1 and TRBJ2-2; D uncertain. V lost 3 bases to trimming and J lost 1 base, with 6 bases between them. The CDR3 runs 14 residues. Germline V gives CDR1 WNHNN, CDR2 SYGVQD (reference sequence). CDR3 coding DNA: TGCGCCAGCAGTGAATCAGTGAACACCGGGGAGCTGTTTTTT. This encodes CASSESVNTGELFF.

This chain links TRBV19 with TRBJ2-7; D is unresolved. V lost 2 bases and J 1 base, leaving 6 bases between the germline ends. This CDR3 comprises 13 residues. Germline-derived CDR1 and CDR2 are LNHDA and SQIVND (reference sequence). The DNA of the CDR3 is TGTGCCAGTAGTATAATCCTGTCCTACGAGCAGTACTTC. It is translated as CASSIILSYEQYF.

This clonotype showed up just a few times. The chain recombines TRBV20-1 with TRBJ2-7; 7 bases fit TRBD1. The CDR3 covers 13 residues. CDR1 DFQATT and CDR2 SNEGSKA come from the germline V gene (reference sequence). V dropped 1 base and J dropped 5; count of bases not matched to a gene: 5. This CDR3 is CSARGQGVNEQYF. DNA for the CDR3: TGCAGTGCTAGAGGCCAGGGGGTTAACGAGCAGTACTTC.

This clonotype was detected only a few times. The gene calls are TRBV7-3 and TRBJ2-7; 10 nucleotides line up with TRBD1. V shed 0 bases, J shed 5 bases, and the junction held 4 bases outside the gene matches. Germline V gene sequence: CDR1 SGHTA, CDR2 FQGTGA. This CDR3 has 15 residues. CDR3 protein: CASSLTRQGANEQYF. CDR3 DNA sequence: TGTGCCAGCAGCTTAACTAGACAGGGGGCTAACGAGCAGTACTTC.

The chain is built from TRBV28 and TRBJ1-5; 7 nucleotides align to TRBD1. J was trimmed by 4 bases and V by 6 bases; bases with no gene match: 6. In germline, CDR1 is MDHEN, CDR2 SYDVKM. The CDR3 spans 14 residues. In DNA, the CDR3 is TGTGCCAGCAGCCGGGACAGCTATAATCAGCCCCAGCATTTT. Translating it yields CASSRDSYNQPQHF. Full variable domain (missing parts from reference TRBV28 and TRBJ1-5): DVKVTQSSRYLVKRTGEKVFLECVQDMDHENMFWYRQDPGLGLRLIYFSYDVKMKEKGDIPEGYSVSREKKERFSLILESASTNQTSMYLCASSRDSYNQPQHFGDGTRLSIL.

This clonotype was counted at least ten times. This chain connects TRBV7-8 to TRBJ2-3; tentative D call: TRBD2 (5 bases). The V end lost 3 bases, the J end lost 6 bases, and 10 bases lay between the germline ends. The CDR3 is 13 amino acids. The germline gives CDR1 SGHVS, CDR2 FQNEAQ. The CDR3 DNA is TGTGCCAGCAGCTTCCGGGGAGAGGATACGCAGTATTTT. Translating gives CASSFRGEDTQYF.

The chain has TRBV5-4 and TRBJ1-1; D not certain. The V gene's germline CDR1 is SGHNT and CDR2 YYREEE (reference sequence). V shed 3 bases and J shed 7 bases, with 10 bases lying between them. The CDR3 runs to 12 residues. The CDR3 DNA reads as TGTGCCAGCAGCTGGGGAGCGGTTGAAGCTTTCTTT. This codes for CASSWGAVEAFF.

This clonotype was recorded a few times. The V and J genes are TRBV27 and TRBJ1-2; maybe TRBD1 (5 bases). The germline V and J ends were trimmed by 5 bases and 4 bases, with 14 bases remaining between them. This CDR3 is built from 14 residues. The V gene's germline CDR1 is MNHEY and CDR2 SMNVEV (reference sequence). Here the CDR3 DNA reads TGTGCCAGCAGTCTTTCGACAGCAGCCTATGGCTACACCTTC. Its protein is CASSLSTAAYGYTF.

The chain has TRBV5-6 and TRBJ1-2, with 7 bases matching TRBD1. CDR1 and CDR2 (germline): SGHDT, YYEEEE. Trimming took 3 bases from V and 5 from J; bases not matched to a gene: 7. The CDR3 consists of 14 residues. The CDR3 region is CASSSTGQDYGYTF. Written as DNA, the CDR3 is TGTGCCAGCAGCTCTACCGGACAGGATTATGGCTACACCTTC.

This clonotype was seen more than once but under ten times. For the CDR3, the DNA is TGTGCCAGCAGTCCCCGCGACGGGGAGACCCAGTACTTC. Its protein product is CASSPRDGETQYF. The chain has TRBV7-9 and TRBJ2-5; D is unresolved. Germline V gene data show CDR1 as SEHNR and CDR2 as FQNEAQ (reference sequence). The CDR3 runs 13 residues. Trimming left V 6 bases short and J 5 bases short, with 13 bases between.

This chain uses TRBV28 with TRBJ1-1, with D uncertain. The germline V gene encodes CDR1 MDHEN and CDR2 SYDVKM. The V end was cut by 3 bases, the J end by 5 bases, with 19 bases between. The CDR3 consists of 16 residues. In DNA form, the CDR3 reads TGTGCCAGCAGTTTCTACTTGTATGGGGTAAAGACTGAAGCTTTCTTT. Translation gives CASSFYLYGVKTEAFF.

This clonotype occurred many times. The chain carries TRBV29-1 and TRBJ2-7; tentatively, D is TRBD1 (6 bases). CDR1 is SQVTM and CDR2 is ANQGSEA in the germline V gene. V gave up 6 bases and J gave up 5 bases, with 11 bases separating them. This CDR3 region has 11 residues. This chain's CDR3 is CSVRAGDEQYF. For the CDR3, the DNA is TGCAGCGTGAGGGCAGGGGACGAGCAGTACTTC.

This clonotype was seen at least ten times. This CDR3 reads CASSPGTGTDTQYF. The CDR3 DNA is TGCGCCAGCAGCCCCGGGACAGGCACAGATACGCAGTATTTT. The chain recombines TRBV4-3 with TRBJ2-3, with 7 bases that match TRBD1. The CDR3 length is 14 residues. Germline V gene data show CDR1 as LGHNA and CDR2 as YSLEER. J lost 1 base, V lost 4 bases, and 2 bases had no gene match.

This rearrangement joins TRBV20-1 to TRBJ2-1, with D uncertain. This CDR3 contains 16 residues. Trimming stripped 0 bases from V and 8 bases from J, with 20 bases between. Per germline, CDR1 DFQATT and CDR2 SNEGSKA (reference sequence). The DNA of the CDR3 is TGCAGTGCTAGAGATCGGCCGACACTGTCGTGGGATGAGCAGTTCTTC. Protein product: CSARDRPTLSWDEQFF.